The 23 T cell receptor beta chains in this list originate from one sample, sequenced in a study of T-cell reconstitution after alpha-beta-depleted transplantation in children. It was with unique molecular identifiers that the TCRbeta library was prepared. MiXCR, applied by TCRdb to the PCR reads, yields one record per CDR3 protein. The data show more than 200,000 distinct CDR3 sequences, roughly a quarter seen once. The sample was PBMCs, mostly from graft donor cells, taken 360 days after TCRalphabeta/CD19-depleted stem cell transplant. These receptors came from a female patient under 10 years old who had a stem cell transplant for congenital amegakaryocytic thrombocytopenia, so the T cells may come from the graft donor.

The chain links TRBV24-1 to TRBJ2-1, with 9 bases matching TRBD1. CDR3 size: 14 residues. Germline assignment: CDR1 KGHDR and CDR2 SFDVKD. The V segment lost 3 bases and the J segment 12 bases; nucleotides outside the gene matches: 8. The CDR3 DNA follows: TGTGCCACCAGTGATCCGGGACAGGGAAAAGGGCAGTTCTTC. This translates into CATSDPGQGKGQFF.

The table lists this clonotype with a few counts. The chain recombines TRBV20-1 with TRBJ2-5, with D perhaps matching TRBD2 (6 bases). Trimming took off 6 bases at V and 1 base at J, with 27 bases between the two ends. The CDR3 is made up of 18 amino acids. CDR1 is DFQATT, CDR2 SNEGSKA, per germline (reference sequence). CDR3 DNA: TGCAGTGCGGGGTCTGGAATAGCGGCTTATCCGTTCCAAGAGACCCAGTACTTC. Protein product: CSAGSGIAAYPFQETQYF.

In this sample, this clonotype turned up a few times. The CDR3: CSARDGYQETQYF. CDR3 DNA sequence: TGCAGTGCTAGAGATGGTTACCAAGAGACCCAGTACTTC. V and J are TRBV20-1 and TRBJ2-5; D gene unclear. Deletions cut 0 bases from V and 0 bases from J, with 5 bases between. CDR1 is DFQATT, CDR2 SNEGSKA, per germline (reference sequence). CDR3 length: 13 residues.

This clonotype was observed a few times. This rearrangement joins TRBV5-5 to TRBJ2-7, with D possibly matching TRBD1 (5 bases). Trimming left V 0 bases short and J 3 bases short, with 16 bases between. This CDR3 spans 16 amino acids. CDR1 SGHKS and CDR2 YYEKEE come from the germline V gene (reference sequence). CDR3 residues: CASSLEVWGTFYEQYF. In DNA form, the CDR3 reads TGTGCCAGCAGCTTGGAGGTCTGGGGCACGTTCTACGAGCAGTACTTC.

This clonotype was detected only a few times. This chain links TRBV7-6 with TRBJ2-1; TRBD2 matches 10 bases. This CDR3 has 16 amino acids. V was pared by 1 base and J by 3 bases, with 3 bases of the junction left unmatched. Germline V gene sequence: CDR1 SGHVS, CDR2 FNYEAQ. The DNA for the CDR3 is TGTGCCAGCAGCTTAGGGACTAGCGGAGTCTACAATGAGCAGTTCTTC. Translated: CASSLGTSGVYNEQFF.

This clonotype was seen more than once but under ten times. DNA of the CDR3: TGTGCCAGTAGTTTCCTTAGGACAGGAGGGAACACTGAAGCTTTCTTT. Translated, it gives CASSFLRTGGNTEAFF. This chain links TRBV19 with TRBJ1-1; TRBD1 aligns across 7 bases. The CDR3 totals 16 residues. Per the germline V gene, CDR1 is LNHDA and CDR2 is SQIVND (reference sequence). V shed 5 bases and J 1 base; nucleotides not matched to a gene: 10.

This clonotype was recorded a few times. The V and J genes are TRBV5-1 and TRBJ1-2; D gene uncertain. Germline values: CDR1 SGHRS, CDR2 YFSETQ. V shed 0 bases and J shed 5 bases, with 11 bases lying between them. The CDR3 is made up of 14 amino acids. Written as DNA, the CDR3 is TGCGCCAGCAGCTTGGGACAAGGAAAGTATGGCTACACCTTC. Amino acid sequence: CASSLGQGKYGYTF. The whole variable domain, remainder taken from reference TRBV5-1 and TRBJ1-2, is KAGVTQTPRYLIKTRGQQVTLSCSPISGHRSVSWYQQTPGQGLQFLFEYFSETQRNKGNFPGRFSGRQFSNSRSEMNVSTLELGDSALYLCASSLGQGKYGYTFGSGTRLTVV.

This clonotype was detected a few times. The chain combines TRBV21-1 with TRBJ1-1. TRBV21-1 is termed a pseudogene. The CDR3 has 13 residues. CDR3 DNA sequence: TGTGCCAGCAGCAAAGCGTGGCGGCGGGAAGCTTTCTTT. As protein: CASSKAWRREAFF.

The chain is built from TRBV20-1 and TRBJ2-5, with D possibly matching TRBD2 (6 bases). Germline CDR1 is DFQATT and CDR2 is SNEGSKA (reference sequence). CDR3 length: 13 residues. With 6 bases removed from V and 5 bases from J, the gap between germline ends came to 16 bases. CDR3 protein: CSASREWEETQYF. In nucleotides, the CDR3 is TGCAGTGCGAGTCGGGAGTGGGAGGAGACCCAGTACTTC.

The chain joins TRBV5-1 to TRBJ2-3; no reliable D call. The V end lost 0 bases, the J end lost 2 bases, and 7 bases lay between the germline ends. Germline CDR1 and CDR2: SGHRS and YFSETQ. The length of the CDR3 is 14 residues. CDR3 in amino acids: CASSLGVTTDTQYF. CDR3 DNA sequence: TGCGCCAGCAGCTTGGGGGTCACCACAGATACGCAGTATTTT.

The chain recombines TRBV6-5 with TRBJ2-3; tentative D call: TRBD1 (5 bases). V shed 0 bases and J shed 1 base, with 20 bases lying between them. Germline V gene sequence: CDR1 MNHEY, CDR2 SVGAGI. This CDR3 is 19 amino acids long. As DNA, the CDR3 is TGTGCCAGCAGTTACTCGAACCGACAGACTGCCCCACGCACAGATACGCAGTATTTT. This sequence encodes CASSYSNRQTAPRTDTQYF.

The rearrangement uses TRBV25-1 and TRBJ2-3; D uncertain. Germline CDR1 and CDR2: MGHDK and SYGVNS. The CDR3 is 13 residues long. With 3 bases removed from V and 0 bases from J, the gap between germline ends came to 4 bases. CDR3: CASSDSSTDTQYF. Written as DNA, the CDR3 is TGTGCCAGCAGTGACAGTAGCACAGATACGCAGTATTTT.

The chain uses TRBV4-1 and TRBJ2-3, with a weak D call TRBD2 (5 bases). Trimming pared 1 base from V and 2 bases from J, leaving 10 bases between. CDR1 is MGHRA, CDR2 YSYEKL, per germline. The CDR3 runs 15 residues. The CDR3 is CASSQVNGITDTQYF. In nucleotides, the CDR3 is TGCGCCAGCAGCCAAGTGAACGGGATCACAGATACGCAGTATTTT.

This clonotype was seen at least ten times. The CDR3 loop reads CASSQLPGELFF. DNA for the CDR3: TGTGCCAGCAGCCAACTCCCCGGGGAGCTGTTTTTT. The gene calls are TRBV3-1 and TRBJ2-2; D gene ambiguous. Per the germline V gene, CDR1 is LGHDT and CDR2 is YNNKEL (reference sequence). The V end lost 2 bases, the J end lost 6 bases, and 4 bases lay between the germline ends. This CDR3 comprises 12 residues.

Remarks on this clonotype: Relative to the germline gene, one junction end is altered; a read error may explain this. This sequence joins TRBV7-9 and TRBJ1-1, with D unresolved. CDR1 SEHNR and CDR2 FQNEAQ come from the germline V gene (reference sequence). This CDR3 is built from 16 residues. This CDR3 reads CASPPPWTPSQAQLYF. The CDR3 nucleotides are TGTGCCAGTCCGCCTCCTTGGACCCCTTCTCAGGCGCAGTTGTATTTT.

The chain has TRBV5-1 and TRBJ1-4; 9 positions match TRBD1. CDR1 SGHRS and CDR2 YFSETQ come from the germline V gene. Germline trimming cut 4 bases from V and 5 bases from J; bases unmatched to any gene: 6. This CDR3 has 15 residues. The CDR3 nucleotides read TGCGCCAGCAGCCCCGACAGGGGGAGAAATGAAAAACTGTTTTTT. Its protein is CASSPDRGRNEKLFF.

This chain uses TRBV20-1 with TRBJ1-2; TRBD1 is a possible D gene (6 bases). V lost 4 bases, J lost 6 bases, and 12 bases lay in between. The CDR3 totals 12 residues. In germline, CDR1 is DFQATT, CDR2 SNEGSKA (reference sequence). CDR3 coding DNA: TGCAGTGCTACCAAGGGGGTGGATGGCTACACCTTC. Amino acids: CSATKGVDGYTF.

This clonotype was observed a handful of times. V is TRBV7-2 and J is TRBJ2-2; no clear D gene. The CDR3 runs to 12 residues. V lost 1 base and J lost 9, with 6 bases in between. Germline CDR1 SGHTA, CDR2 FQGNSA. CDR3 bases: TGTGCCAGCAGCTTAGACTTTTGGGAGCTGTTTTTT. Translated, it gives CASSLDFWELFF.

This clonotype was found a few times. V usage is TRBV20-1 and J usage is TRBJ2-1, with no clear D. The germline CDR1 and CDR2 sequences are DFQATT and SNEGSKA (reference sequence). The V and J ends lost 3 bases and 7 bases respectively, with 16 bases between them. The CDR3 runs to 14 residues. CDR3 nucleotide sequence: TGCAGTGCTAGTTTTGGCTTTTGGCCAAATGAGCAGTTCTTC. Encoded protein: CSASFGFWPNEQFF.

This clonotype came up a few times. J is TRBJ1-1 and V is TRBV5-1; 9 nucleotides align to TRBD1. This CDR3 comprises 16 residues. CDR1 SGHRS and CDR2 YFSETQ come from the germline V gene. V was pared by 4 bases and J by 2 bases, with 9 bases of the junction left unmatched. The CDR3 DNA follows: TGCGCCAGCAGCGGGACAGGGAGGAGCTTTAACACTGAAGCTTTCTTT. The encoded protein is CASSGTGRSFNTEAFF.

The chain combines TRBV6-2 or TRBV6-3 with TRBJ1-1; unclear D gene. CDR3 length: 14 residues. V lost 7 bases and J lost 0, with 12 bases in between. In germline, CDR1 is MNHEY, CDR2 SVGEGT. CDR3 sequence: CASTPLELNTEAFF. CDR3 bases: TGTGCCAGCACCCCCTTGGAATTGAACACTGAAGCTTTCTTT.

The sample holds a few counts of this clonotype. CDR3 in amino acids: CASSSRGKNSYNEQFF. CDR3 sequence (DNA): TGTGCCAGCAGTTCCCGAGGGAAAAACTCCTACAATGAGCAGTTCTTC. The genes are TRBV28 and TRBJ2-1; possibly TRBD2 for D (5 bases). Germline V CDR1 and CDR2: MDHEN, SYDVKM. V lost 4 bases to trimming and J lost 0 bases, with 13 bases between them. This CDR3 is 16 amino acids long. Drawing the rest from reference TRBV28 and TRBJ2-1, the complete variable domain is DVKVTQSSRYLVKRTGEKVFLECVQDMDHENMFWYRQDPGLGLRLIYFSYDVKMKEKGDIPEGYSVSREKKERFSLILESASTNQTSMYLCASSSRGKNSYNEQFFGPGTRLTVL.

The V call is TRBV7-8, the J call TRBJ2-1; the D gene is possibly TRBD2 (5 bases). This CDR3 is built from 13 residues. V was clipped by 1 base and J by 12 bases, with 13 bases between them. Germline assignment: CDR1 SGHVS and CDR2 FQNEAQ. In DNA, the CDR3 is TGTGCCAGCAGCTTAGAGGTGAATGGGAGGCAGTTCTTC. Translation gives CASSLEVNGRQFF.